These T cell receptor beta chains were read from a single sample in a study of blood T cell repertoires in COVID-19. The table came from immunoSEQ multiplex PCR; TCRdb's copy has only in-frame clones and leaves some out. The sample yields roughly 340,000 clones, around 86% seen once. The specimen was peripheral blood. The receptors come from a woman between 45 and 65 years old with COVID-19, enrolled during active disease. Each CDR3 is given with its conserved first and last residue. The D gene is left open where the match is weak. Clone size, where shown, is once, few, many, or a class for clones that have expanded.

j_call d_call v_call clone_size cdr3_nt cdr3_aa
TRBJ1-1 TRBD1 TRBV3-1/TRBV3-2 NA TGTGCCAGCAGCGCACGCGGGACAGGGGAGGGTTTGGCTTTCTTT CASSARGTGEGLAFF
TRBJ2-2 TRBD1 TRBV7-3 NA TGTGCCAGCAGCCAGGGGGCCGGGGAGCTGTTTTTT CASSQGAGELFF
TRBJ2-3 TRBD2 TRBV19 NA TGTGCCAGTAGTAGATCCGGGACTAGCGGGGGCACAGATACGCAGTATTTT CASSRSGTSGGTDTQYF
TRBJ1-3 TRBD1 TRBV5-6 NA TGTGCCAGCAGCGCAAGGACAGGGGCCTTCTCTGGAAACACCATATATTTT CASSARTGAFSGNTIYF
TRBJ1-2 NA TRBV27 once TGTGCCAGCAGTTCCGGCAGGGCGGGGTTGAACTATGGCTACACCTTC CASSSGRAGLNYGYTF
TRBJ2-2 NA TRBV18 NA TGTGCCAGCTCTCCCCGTACAGTCATATCAGAAGGGAACACCGGGGAGCTGTTTTTT CASSPRTVISEGNTGELFF
TRBJ2-2 NA TRBV5-4 NA TGTGCCAGCAGCTTGGTTCCGGGAGTGGTTACCGGGGAGCTGTTTTTT CASSLVPGVVTGELFF
TRBJ1-2 NA TRBV19 NA TGTGCCAGTGGAACGCCGGACACCTATGGCTACACCTTC CASGTPDTYGYTF
TRBJ2-1 NA TRBV24-1 NA TGTGCCACCGGATATAGCACACTCTCCTACAATGAGCAGTTCTTC CATGYSTLSYNEQFF
TRBJ2-1 NA TRBV11-2 NA TGTGCCAGCACGAGAGGGGGCTCCTACAATGAGCAGTTCTTC CASTRGGSYNEQFF
TRBJ2-5 NA TRBV11-1 NA TGTGCCAGCAGCGCGAACGTAGGGGCTCAAGAGACCCAGTACTTC CASSANVGAQETQYF
TRBJ2-1 NA TRBV5-1 NA TGCGCCAGCAGCTTGGATTTCGGGGGAAGAGGGGAGCAGTTCTTC CASSLDFGGRGEQFF
TRBJ2-6 TRBD1 TRBV5-4 NA TGTGCCACCCAACAGGGGGCTGGGGCCAACGTCCTGACTTTC CATQQGAGANVLTF
TRBJ2-1 TRBD2 TRBV5-5 NA TGTGCCAGCAGCTTTTGGACTAGCGGAGCCTACAATGAGCAGTTCTTC CASSFWTSGAYNEQFF
TRBJ1-1 TRBD1 TRBV11-2 NA TGTGCCAGCAGCCCCGGAGGTTGGACAGGGGCCATGAACACTGAAGCTTTCTTT CASSPGGWTGAMNTEAFF
TRBJ2-1 TRBD2 TRBV27 NA TGTGCCAGCAGATTAGCGGGGGGATACAATGAGCAGTTCTTC CASRLAGGYNEQFF
TRBJ2-7 TRBD2 TRBV6-2/TRBV6-3 NA TGTGCCAGCAGTCTCGGGACTAGGACCTACGAGCAGTACTTC CASSLGTRTYEQYF
TRBJ2-6 NA TRBV4-2 once TGTGCCAGCAGCCAGGGGGGAATAGGTGGGGCCAACGTCCTGACTTTC CASSQGGIGGANVLTF
TRBJ2-1 TRBD2 TRBV28 NA TGTGCCAGCAGCCCCACTAGCGGAAAATGGAATGAGCAGTTCTTC CASSPTSGKWNEQFF
TRBJ2-7 NA TRBV7-2 few TGTGCCAGCAGCTTATGGAGGTTCACCTACGAGCAGTACTTC CASSLWRFTYEQYF
TRBJ2-6 TRBD1 TRBV2 NA TGTGCCAGCAGGGACAGGGGGAAAGGGGCCAACGTCCTGACTTTC CASRDRGKGANVLTF
TRBJ2-7 TRBD2 TRBV7-9 NA TGTGCCAGCAGCTTAGCCTCCCCGGGAGGTGTATCCTACGAGCAGTACTTC CASSLASPGGVSYEQYF
TRBJ2-1 NA TRBV18 NA TGTGCCAGCTCATCCTCTATAGTGGATGAGCAGTTCTTC CASSSSIVDEQFF
TRBJ1-5 TRBD1 TRBV28 NA TGTGCCAGCAGTACTATCATCAGGGGGTCGAATCAGCCCCAGCATTTT CASSTIIRGSNQPQHF
TRBJ1-2 NA TRBV2 NA TGTGCCAGCAGTGAGGGCATAAACTATGGCTACACCTTC CASSEGINYGYTF
TRBJ1-3 NA TRBV3-1/TRBV3-2 NA TGTGCCAGCAGCCAACAGGACTCTGGAAACACCATATATTTT CASSQQDSGNTIYF
TRBJ2-1 TRBD2 TRBV7-9 NA TGTGCCAGCGGGACTAGCGGGAATCGTGGGCAGTTCTTC CASGTSGNRGQFF
TRBJ2-5 TRBD2 TRBV7-9 once TGTGCCAGCAGCCCTCGGACTAGCGGGAATGGAGAGACCCAGTACTTC CASSPRTSGNGETQYF
TRBJ1-5 NA TRBV18 NA TGTGCCAGCTCACCATCGAGGGCAGGGGTCAATCAGCCCCAGCATTTT CASSPSRAGVNQPQHF
TRBJ2-7 TRBD2 TRBV7-2 few TGTGCCAGCAGCCCAGAAGTACTAGCGGGCTGGGAGCAGTACTTC CASSPEVLAGWEQYF
TRBJ1-2 NA TRBV6-5 NA TGTGCCAGCCTCGGACAGACCCTGAACTATGGCTACACCTTC CASLGQTLNYGYTF
TRBJ2-7 NA TRBV6-5 NA TGTGCCAGCAGAGGAGGGCTTTTACTCGACGAGCAGTACTTC CASRGGLLLDEQYF
TRBJ2-3 NA TRBV11-2 NA TGTGCCAGCAGCTCCGTAGGGGGAGTAGATAGCACAGATACGCAGTATTTT CASSSVGGVDSTDTQYF
TRBJ2-1 NA TRBV19 NA TGTGCCAGTAGTATTAGCGGAGCAACCTACAATGAGCAGTTCTTC CASSISGATYNEQFF
TRBJ2-1 NA TRBV29-1 NA TGCAGCATTGGGACTGGCTACAATGAGCAGTTCTTC CSIGTGYNEQFF
TRBJ1-5 NA TRBV5-6 NA TGTGCCAGCAGCCGCAGCCAGGGTATCAATCAGCCCCAGCATTTT CASSRSQGINQPQHF
TRBJ1-4 NA TRBV13 NA TGTGCCAGCAGCTTAGGCAAGAGGACAGCGCCTAATGAAAAACTGTTTTTT CASSLGKRTAPNEKLFF
TRBJ1-1 NA TRBV18 NA TGTGCCAGCTCACCACCTGACAGTTCTAACACTGAAGCTTTCTTT CASSPPDSSNTEAFF
TRBJ2-1 TRBD2 TRBV6-5 NA TGTGCCAGCAGTTACTCGCGGGAGTCGCACAATGAGCAGTTCTTC CASSYSRESHNEQFF
TRBJ2-5 TRBD2 TRBV3-1/TRBV3-2 NA TGTGCCAGCAGCCCTAGCGGGAGGAGAGAGACCCAGTACTTC CASSPSGRRETQYF
TRBJ1-4 NA TRBV2 NA TGTGCCAGCAGTGAGGGACTCCCTGAAAAACTGTTTTTT CASSEGLPEKLFF
TRBJ2-1 TRBD2 TRBV5-6 NA TGTGCCAGCAGCTTGGATCTAGCGGGGGTCAATGAGCAGTTCTTC CASSLDLAGVNEQFF
TRBJ2-3 NA TRBV6-2/TRBV6-3 NA TGTGCCAGCAGCTCCCGCGGGACAGCCATCACAGATACGCAGTATTTT CASSSRGTAITDTQYF
TRBJ1-1 NA TRBV18 once TGTGCCAGCTCGCCGCCAGGTGGCGAGAACACTGAAGCTTTCTTT CASSPPGGENTEAFF
TRBJ1-4 TRBD1 TRBV23-1 few TGCGCCAGCAGTCATTGGGACAGAAATGAAAAACTGTTTTTT CASSHWDRNEKLFF